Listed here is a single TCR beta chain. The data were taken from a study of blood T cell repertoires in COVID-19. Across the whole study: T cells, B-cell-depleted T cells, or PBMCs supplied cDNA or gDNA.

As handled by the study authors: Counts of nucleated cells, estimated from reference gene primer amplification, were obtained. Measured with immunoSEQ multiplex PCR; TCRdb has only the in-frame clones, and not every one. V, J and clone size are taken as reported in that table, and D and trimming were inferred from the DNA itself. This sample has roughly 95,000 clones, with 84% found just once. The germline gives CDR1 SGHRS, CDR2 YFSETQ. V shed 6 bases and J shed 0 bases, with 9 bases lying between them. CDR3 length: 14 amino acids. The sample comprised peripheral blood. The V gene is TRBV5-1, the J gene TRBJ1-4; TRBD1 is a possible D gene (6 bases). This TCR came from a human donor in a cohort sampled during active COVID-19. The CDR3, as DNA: TGCGCCAGCAAGGACAGTCCAACTAATGAAAAACTGTTTTTT. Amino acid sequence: CASKDSPTNEKLFF.